The present T cell receptor beta chain was sequenced within a study of blood T cell repertoires in COVID-19 (dated by TCRdb to 2018 to 2020). General notes on the study: Samples from collaborators originated in the United States, Italy and Spain and spanned both the acute and convalescent phases of COVID-19. Samples came from the ongoing ImmuneRACE study (first 160 participants) plus 1,254 subjects from 6 global collaborators. The sample metadata nearly always contained a de-identified subject ID, COVID-19 status, age in years and sex. The dataset comprised deeply sampled blood TCRbeta repertoires from subjects exposed to, actively infected with, or recovered from COVID-19. The prospective study material was composed of cDNA or gDNA derived from T cells, B-cell-depleted T cells, or PBMCs. Where HLA class I and class II types were available, the types were taken from metadata supplied by the sample provider, not from assay-based typing. The repertoires were released in a freely available public database intended as a resource for research on the immune response to SARS-CoV-2.

From the cysteine through the phenylalanine, the CDR3 covers 15 amino acids. CDR3 DNA is the only sequence kept; it has 45 bases, read in frame from the first base. Trimming takes 7 bases off V and 9 bases off J; junction bases not matched to a gene: 13. CDR1 and CDR2 were assigned from the germline V gene as SNHLY and FYNNEI. Turning to this clone: Its antigen has not been determined. The record has no base qualities; no much larger clone is one base away.

Summary of the overall study and its limitations: The amount of clinical and demographic metadata varied by source and participant and was provided uncurated.

Whole blood was collected in K2EDTA tubes by collaborating institutions according to the institutions' own protocols. For TCRbeta analysis, collaborator samples were shipped as frozen whole blood, as isolated PBMCs, or as DNA extracted from either sample type. TCRbeta CDR3 regions were amplified from genomic DNA using the immunoSEQ Assay, a bias-controlled multiplex PCR. The published analysis was carried out like this. The number of nucleated cells in each sample was estimated from the amplification of reference gene primers within the assay. To quantify the absolute abundance of each unique TCRbeta CDR3 rearrangement, sequence reads were collapsed and filtered. For each sample, productive Simpson clonality was calculated by taking the square root of Simpson's diversity index across productive rearrangements. Entries here come from immuneACCESS through TCRdb and include only in-frame sequences with V and J called. Some clones fail to appear in such tables; in the studies checked, an unresolved V gene covers under half of the shortfall, and the cause of the remainder is unknown. The V and J calls and clone size were taken over from that table, and D and trimming were inferred from the DNA. The sample table shows about 270,000 clones, and 75% to 90% are seen once. The top ten clones comprise 8% to 9.5% of the sample.

The clonotype comes from a human donor in a cohort sampled during active COVID-19. The sequenced sample was peripheral blood. In this chain, TRBV2 is recombined with TRBJ2-1; 9 bases in the middle match TRBD2. The CDR3 protein sequence reads: CASNGWREGPAEQFF. The DNA reads TGTGCCAGCAATGGTTGGCGGGAGGGCCCGGCTGAGCAGTTCTTC.